The 23 T cell receptor beta chains reported below all come from one sample, sequenced in a study of CD8+ T cells in alopecia areata. Investigators isolated RNA and reverse transcribed it into cDNA to act as the sequencing template. Sequencing used immunoSEQ multiplex PCR; TCRdb keeps in-frame clones, though not all of them. Seen here are 200,000 or so clones, 50% to 60% observed once, and the top ten hold approximately 0.5%. The input for sequencing was CD4+ T cells sorted from blood, taken at week 0. The receptors were sampled from a human donor with alopecia areata.

CDR3: CASSRDSVSEQYF. The CDR3 bases are TGTGCCAGCTCTAGGGACAGCGTTTCCGAGCAGTACTTC. The J gene is TRBJ2-7, the V gene TRBV18; TRBD1 aligns across 7 bases. The CDR3 consists of 13 residues. Looked up from germline, CDR1 is KGHSH and CDR2 is LQKENI. The ends lost 6 bases at V and 6 bases at J; junction bases unmatched: 8.

This clone has more than one count but fewer than ten. This chain connects TRBV6-5 to TRBJ2-7; D call uncertain. Germline V lookup: CDR1 MNHEY, CDR2 SVGAGI. The CDR3 has 15 amino acids. The V gene lost 4 bases and the J gene lost 6 bases, with 19 bases spanning the gap. The CDR3 bases are TGTGCCAGCAGTTTACAGCAGGCCGCTTCGGGCGAGCAGTACTTC. This sequence encodes CASSLQQAASGEQYF.

This clone was seen only a few times. The chain has TRBV18 and TRBJ1-5; D is perhaps TRBD1 (5 bases). Germline CDR1 KGHSH, CDR2 LQKENI. The CDR3 loop spans 15 amino acids. With 1 base removed from V and 3 bases from J, the gap between germline ends came to 10 bases. CDR3 residues: CASSPRSGPNQPQHF. For the CDR3, the DNA is TGTGCCAGCTCACCACGATCAGGGCCCAATCAGCCCCAGCATTTT.

The table lists this clone with a few counts. The rearrangement joins TRBV30 to TRBJ2-2, with a tentative D call TRBD1 (6 bases). Trimming shortened V by 2 bases and J by 6 bases, and 16 bases separated the two germline ends. Germline values: CDR1 GTSNPN, CDR2 SVGIG (reference sequence). The CDR3 covers 15 residues. CDR3: CAWSSQDRRAGELFF. The CDR3, as DNA: TGTGCCTGGAGTTCCCAGGACAGACGGGCCGGGGAGCTGTTTTTT.

This sequence joins TRBV29-1 and TRBJ2-6; possible D gene TRBD1, 6 bases. The CDR3 covers 17 residues. Trimming pared 5 bases from V and 1 base from J, leaving 18 bases between. CDR1 is SQVTM and CDR2 is ANQGSEA in the germline V gene. The CDR3 region has the DNA TGCAGCGTTTTTTCTTGGACAGTGGGGTCTGGGGCCAACGTCCTGACTTTC. Protein product: CSVFSWTVGSGANVLTF.

The chain recombines TRBV9 with TRBJ2-1, with D possibly TRBD2 on 5 matching bases. V was cut by 4 bases and J by 7 bases, with 24 bases left in between. The CDR3 consists of 17 residues. Germline assignment: CDR1 SGDLS and CDR2 YYNGEE. The CDR3 here is CASSPQRVRYTQNEQFF. CDR3 nucleotide sequence: TGTGCCAGCAGCCCCCAGAGGGTCCGCTACACCCAGAATGAGCAGTTCTTC.

This chain links TRBV4-1 with TRBJ1-2, with TRBD1 identical over 12 bases. Trimming cost V 4 bases and J 4 bases; bases outside gene matches: 7. Germline loops: CDR1 MGHRA, CDR2 YSYEKL. The CDR3 extends over 16 amino acids. The CDR3 sequence is CASSRGQGAVGYGYTF. In nucleotides, the CDR3 is TGCGCCAGCAGCCGGGGACAGGGGGCGGTTGGCTATGGCTACACCTTC.

This clone has a handful of counts. Other DNA sequences in the sample encode the same CDR3. The V gene is TRBV14, the J gene TRBJ1-2; the D gene is possibly TRBD1 (6 bases). There are 13 residues in the CDR3. V lost 4 bases and J 4 bases, leaving 10 bases between the germline ends. Germline V gene lookup returns CDR1 SGHDN and CDR2 FVKESK. As DNA, the CDR3 is TGTGCCAGCAGCCGCGCAGGGGTCTATGGCTACACCTTC. It codes for CASSRAGVYGYTF.

This chain joins TRBV29-1 and TRBJ1-2, with D maybe TRBD1 (5 bases). Germline loops: CDR1 SQVTM, CDR2 ANQGSEA. Trimming took off 0 bases at V and 3 bases at J, with 8 bases between the two ends. The CDR3 has 13 residues. In nucleotides, the CDR3 is TGCAGCGTTGAAGAAAAAGGGGACTATGGCTACACCTTC. It translates to CSVEEKGDYGYTF.

This clone showed up just a few times. In nucleotides, the CDR3 is TGCGCCAGCAGCCTAAAGAATGGGGCCAACGTCCTGACTTTC. It codes for CASSLKNGANVLTF. J is TRBJ2-6 and V is TRBV5-1; D not resolved. Trimming took off 4 bases at V and 3 bases at J, with 8 bases between the two ends. Germline V gene data show CDR1 as SGHRS and CDR2 as YFSETQ. This CDR3 has 14 residues.

V and J are TRBV29-1 and TRBJ1-1, with no clear D. The CDR3 sequence is 13 residues long. CDR1 and CDR2 (germline): SQVTM, ANQGSEA. V dropped 5 bases and J dropped 10 bases, with 20 bases sitting between them. The CDR3: CSVRGSSSTRAFF. The CDR3 coding sequence is TGCAGCGTTCGCGGCTCATCGTCAACCCGAGCTTTCTTT.

This clone occurred a few times. J is TRBJ1-2 and V is TRBV27, with a tentative D call TRBD1 (6 bases). Germline V gene data show CDR1 as MNHEY and CDR2 as SMNVEV (reference sequence). V lost 4 bases and J 3 bases, leaving 12 bases between the germline ends. This CDR3 region has 14 residues. The CDR3 coding sequence is TGTGCCAGCAGTTCAACAGGGTATTACTATGGCTACACCTTC. This translates into CASSSTGYYYGYTF.

This chain joins TRBV6-1 and TRBJ2-1, with 9 bases identical to TRBD2. V was pared by 2 bases and J by 5 bases, with 4 bases of the junction left unmatched. CDR1 and CDR2 from the germline V gene are MNHNS and SASEGT. The CDR3 loop spans 15 amino acids. CDR3 sequence: CASSESGGFNNEQFF. CDR3 nucleotide sequence: TGTGCCAGCAGTGAAAGCGGGGGGTTTAACAATGAGCAGTTCTTC.

The rearrangement joins TRBV30 to TRBJ2-1, with unresolved D. Germline CDR1 GTSNPN, CDR2 SVGIG (reference sequence). The CDR3 spans 12 residues. Trimming pared 2 bases from V and 5 bases from J, leaving 7 bases between. CDR3 sequence: CAWSSLNNEQFF. CDR3 DNA sequence: TGTGCCTGGAGTAGCCTTAACAATGAGCAGTTCTTC.

In this sample, this clone turned up a few times. This sample includes further DNA sequences coding for the same CDR3. The chain couples TRBV30 to TRBJ2-2; D gene uncertain. From germline, CDR1 is GTSNPN and CDR2 SVGIG (reference sequence). This CDR3 spans 14 amino acids. V shed 1 base and J shed 0 bases, with 6 bases lying between them. The CDR3 region has the DNA TGTGCCTGGAGTGGGACGGCGAACACCGGGGAGCTGTTTTTT. It yields the protein CAWSGTANTGELFF.

This chain links TRBV27 with TRBJ1-5; 10 bases are shared with TRBD1. V lost 6 bases, J lost 7 bases, and 9 bases stayed unmatched. Germline V CDR1 and CDR2: MNHEY, SMNVEV (reference sequence). This CDR3 contains 15 residues. The CDR3 here is CASSSRDRGTQPQHF. In DNA, the CDR3 is TGTGCCAGCAGCTCCCGGGACAGGGGAACCCAGCCCCAGCATTTT.

CDR3 nucleotide sequence: TGTGCTAGTGCCTTACGGACAGGACGTACCTACGAGCAGTACTTC. Its translation is CASALRTGRTYEQYF. The gene calls are TRBV12-5 and TRBJ2-7, with 7 bases aligning to TRBD1. Germline CDR1 reads LGHNT; CDR2 reads FRNRAP. The trim removed 7 bases at V and 2 bases at J, leaving 11 bases unmatched. This CDR3 has 15 amino acids.

The chain recombines TRBV18 with TRBJ2-1; perhaps TRBD1 as D (6 bases). This CDR3 spans 16 amino acids. V was pared by 3 bases and J by 2 bases, with 14 bases between. Per the germline V gene, CDR1 is KGHSH and CDR2 is LQKENI. The CDR3 nucleotides are TGTGCCAGCTCACCGGACAGTCCACTACCCTACAATGAGCAGTTCTTC. Its protein product is CASSPDSPLPYNEQFF.

The chain recombines TRBV30 with TRBJ2-3; 7 nucleotides line up with TRBD2. The CDR3 covers 14 residues. V lost 1 base to trimming and J lost 5 bases; unmatched junction nucleotides: 6. Germline CDR1 reads GTSNPN; CDR2 reads SVGIG (reference sequence). CDR3 sequence: CAWSEWGGQDTQYF. The CDR3 DNA is TGTGCCTGGAGTGAGTGGGGAGGGCAAGATACGCAGTATTTT. The full variable domain, rest sourced from reference TRBV30 and TRBJ2-3, is SQTIHQWPATLVQPVGSPLSLECTVEGTSNPNLYWYRQAAGRGLQLLFYSVGIGQISSEVPQNLSASRPQDRQFILSSKKLLLSDSGFYLCAWSEWGGQDTQYFGPGTRLTVL.

V usage is TRBV5-4 and J usage is TRBJ2-7; the match to TRBD2 covers 7 bases. After removal of 4 bases from V and 6 bases from J, the junction contained 10 bases not matched to a gene. CDR1 is SGHNT, CDR2 YYREEE, per germline (reference sequence). The CDR3 contains 14 residues. CDR3 protein: CASSKPLTSSEQYF. CDR3 coding DNA: TGTGCCAGCAGCAAGCCCTTGACTAGCTCCGAGCAGTACTTC.

This clone was observed a few times. The V gene is TRBV10-1, the J gene TRBJ2-3; no clear D gene. Trimming removed 4 bases at V and 2 bases at J, with 13 bases between. In germline, CDR1 is WNHNN, CDR2 SYGVQD (reference sequence). This CDR3 contains 15 residues. This CDR3 reads CASSGGRANTDTQYF. DNA for the CDR3: TGCGCCAGCAGTGGAGGCAGAGCGAACACAGATACGCAGTATTTT.

The chain links TRBV30 to TRBJ2-2; 7 nucleotides align to TRBD2. CDR1 is GTSNPN and CDR2 is SVGIG in the germline V gene (reference sequence). The CDR3 has 15 amino acids. J gave up 0 bases and V 8 bases, and 9 bases lay outside the gene matches. The CDR3 here is CAARLGLANTGELFF. The DNA of the CDR3 is TGTGCCGCAAGACTCGGACTAGCGAACACCGGGGAGCTGTTTTTT.

This chain joins TRBV5-4 and TRBJ1-2; 10 bases fit TRBD1. Looked up from germline, CDR1 is SGHNT and CDR2 is YYREEE (reference sequence). CDR3 size: 16 residues. V shed 4 bases and J 5 bases; nucleotides not matched to a gene: 11. The CDR3 region has the DNA TGTGCCAGCAGCCCTCGACAGGGGGCAAGAATTTATGGCTACACCTTC. Translating gives CASSPRQGARIYGYTF.